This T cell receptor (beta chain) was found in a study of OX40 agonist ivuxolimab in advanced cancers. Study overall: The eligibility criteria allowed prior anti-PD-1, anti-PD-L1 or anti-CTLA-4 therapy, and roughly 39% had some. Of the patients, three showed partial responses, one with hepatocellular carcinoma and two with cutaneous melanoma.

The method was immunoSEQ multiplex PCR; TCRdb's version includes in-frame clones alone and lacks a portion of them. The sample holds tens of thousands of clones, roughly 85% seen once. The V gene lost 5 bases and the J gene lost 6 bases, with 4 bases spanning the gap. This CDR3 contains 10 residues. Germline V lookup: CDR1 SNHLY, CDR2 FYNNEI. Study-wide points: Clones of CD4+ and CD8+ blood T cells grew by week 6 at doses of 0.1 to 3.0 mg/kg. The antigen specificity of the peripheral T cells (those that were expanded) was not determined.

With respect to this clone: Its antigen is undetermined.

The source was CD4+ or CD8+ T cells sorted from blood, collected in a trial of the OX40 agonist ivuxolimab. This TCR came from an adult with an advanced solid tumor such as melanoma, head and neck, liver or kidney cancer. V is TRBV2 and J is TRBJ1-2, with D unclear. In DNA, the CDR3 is TGTGCCAGCAGTTGGCATGGCTACACCTTC. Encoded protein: CASSWHGYTF. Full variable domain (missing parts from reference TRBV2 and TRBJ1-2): EPEVTQTPSHQVTQMGQEVILRCVPISNHLYFYWYRQILGQKVEFLVSFYNNEISEKSEIFDDQFSVERPDGSNFTLKIRSTKLEDSAMYFCASSWHGYTFGSGTRLTVV.